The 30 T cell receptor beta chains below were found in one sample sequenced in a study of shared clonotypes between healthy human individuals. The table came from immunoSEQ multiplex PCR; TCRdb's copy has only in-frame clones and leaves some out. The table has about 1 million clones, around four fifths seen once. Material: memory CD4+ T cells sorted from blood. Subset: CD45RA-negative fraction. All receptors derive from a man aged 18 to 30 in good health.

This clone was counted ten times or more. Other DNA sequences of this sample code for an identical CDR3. The CDR3 is CASSSSHRGNYGYTF. Written as DNA, the CDR3 is TGTGCCAGCAGCTCATCGCACAGGGGGAACTATGGCTACACCTTC. The chain is built from TRBV6-1 and TRBJ1-2, with 8 positions matching TRBD1. CDR3 length: 15 amino acids. Germline CDR1 and CDR2: MNHNS and SASEGT. After removal of 6 bases from V and 2 bases from J, the junction contained 8 bases not matched to a gene.

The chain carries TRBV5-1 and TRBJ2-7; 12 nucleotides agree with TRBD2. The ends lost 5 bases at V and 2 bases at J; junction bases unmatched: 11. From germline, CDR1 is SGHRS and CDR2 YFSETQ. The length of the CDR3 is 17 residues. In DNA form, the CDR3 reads TGCGCCAGCAGGGCAGGACTAGCGGGAACGATGGCCTACGAGCAGTACTTC. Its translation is CASRAGLAGTMAYEQYF.

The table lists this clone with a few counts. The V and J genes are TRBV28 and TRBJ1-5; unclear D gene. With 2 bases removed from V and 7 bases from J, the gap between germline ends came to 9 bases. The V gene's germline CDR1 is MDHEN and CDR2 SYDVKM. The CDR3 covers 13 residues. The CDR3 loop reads CASSLRGFQPQHF. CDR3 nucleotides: TGTGCCAGCAGTTTAAGAGGGTTCCAGCCCCAGCATTTT.

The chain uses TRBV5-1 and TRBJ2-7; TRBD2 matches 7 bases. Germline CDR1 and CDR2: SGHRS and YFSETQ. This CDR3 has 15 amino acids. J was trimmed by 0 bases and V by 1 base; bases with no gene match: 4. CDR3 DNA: TGCGCCAGCAGCTTGACCGGGACTACCTCCTACGAGCAGTACTTC. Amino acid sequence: CASSLTGTTSYEQYF.

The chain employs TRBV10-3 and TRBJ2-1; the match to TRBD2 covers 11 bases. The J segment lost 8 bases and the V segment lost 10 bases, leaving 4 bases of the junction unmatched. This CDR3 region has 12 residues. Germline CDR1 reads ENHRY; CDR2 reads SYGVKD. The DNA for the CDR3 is TGTGCCACTAGCGGGGGGATAGATGAGCAGTTCTTC. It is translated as CATSGGIDEQFF.

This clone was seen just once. CDR3 sequence reads: CASSQDPGNYEQYF. DNA of the CDR3: TGTGCCAGCAGCCAAGATCCAGGGAACTACGAGCAGTACTTC. The V call is TRBV14, the J call TRBJ2-7; D might be TRBD1 (5 bases). The germline CDR1 and CDR2 sequences are SGHDN and FVKESK. The CDR3 length is 14 residues. Trimming removed 0 bases at V and 3 bases at J, with 9 bases between.

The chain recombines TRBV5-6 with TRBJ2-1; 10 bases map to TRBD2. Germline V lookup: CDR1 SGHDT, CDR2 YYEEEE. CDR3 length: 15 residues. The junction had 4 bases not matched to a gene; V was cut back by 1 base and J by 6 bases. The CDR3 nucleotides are TGTGCCAGCAGCTTGCCTGGACTAGCGGCCAATGAGCAGTTCTTC. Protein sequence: CASSLPGLAANEQFF.

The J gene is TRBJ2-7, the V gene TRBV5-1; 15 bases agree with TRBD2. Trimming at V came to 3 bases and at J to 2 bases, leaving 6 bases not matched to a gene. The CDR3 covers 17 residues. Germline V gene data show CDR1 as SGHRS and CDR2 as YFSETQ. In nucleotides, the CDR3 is TGCGCCAGCAGCTACGGACTAGCGGGAGGGCGGACCTACGAGCAGTACTTC. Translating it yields CASSYGLAGGRTYEQYF.

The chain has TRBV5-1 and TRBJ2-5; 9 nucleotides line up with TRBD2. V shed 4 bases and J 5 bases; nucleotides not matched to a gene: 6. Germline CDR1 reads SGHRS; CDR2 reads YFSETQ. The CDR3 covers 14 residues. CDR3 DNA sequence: TGCGCCAGCAGCACCGGGACTAGCCGCGAGACCCAGTACTTC. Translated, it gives CASSTGTSRETQYF.

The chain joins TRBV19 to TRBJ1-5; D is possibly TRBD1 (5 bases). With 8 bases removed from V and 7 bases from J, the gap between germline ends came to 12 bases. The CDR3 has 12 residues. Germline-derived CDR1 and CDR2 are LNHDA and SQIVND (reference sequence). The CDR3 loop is CASRGEKQPQHF. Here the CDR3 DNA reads TGTGCCAGTCGGGGGGAAAAACAGCCCCAGCATTTT.

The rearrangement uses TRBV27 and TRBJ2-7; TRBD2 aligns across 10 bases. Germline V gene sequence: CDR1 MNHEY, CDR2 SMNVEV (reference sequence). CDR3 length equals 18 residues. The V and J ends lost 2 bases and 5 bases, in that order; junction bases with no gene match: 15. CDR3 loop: CASSLSFGLAAARDEQYF. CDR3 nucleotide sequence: TGTGCCAGCAGTTTAAGTTTTGGACTAGCGGCCGCTCGCGACGAGCAGTACTTC.

The CDR3 loop reads CASSFSGGQSIAKNIQYF. The CDR3 nucleotides are TGTGCCAGCAGCTTTTCTGGGGGACAGTCAATAGCCAAAAACATTCAGTACTTC. The J gene is TRBJ2-4, the V gene TRBV5-8; 7 positions match TRBD1. J lost 0 bases, V lost 2 bases, and 11 bases had no gene match. From germline, CDR1 is SGHTS and CDR2 YDEGEE. The CDR3 has 18 amino acids.

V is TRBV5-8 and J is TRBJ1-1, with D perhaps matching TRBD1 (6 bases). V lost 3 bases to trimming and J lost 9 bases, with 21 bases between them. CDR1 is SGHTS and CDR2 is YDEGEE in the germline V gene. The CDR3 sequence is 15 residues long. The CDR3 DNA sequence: TGTGCCAGCAGCTCATCCGGGGGCACGGTTTGGAAAGCTTTCTTT. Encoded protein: CASSSSGGTVWKAFF.

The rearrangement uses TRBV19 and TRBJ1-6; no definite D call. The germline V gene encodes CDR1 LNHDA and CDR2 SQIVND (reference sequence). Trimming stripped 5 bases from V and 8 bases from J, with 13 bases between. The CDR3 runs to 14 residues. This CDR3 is CASSSGEGDSPLHF. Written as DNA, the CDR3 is TGTGCCAGTAGTTCGGGAGAGGGAGATTCACCCCTCCACTTT.

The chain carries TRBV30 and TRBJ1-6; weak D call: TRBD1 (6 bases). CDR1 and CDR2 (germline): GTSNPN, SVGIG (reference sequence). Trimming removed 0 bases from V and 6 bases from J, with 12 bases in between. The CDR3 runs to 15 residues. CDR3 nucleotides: TGTGCCTGGAGTGTAACCCCACAGGGTAATTCACCCCTCCACTTT. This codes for CAWSVTPQGNSPLHF.

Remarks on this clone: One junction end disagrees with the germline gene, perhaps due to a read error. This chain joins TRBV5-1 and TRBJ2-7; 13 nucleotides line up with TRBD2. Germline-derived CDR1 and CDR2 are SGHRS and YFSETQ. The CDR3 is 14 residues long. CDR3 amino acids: CASRTSGGTYGQYF. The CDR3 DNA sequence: TGCGCCAGCAGGACTAGCGGGGGGACCTACGGGCAGTACTTC.

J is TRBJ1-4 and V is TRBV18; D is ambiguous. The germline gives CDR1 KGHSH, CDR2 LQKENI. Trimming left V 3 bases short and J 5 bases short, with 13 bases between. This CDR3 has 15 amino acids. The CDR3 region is CASSPPPQKNEKLFF. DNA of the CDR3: TGTGCCAGCTCACCCCCGCCGCAAAAAAATGAAAAACTGTTTTTT. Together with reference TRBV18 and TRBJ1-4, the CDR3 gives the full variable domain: NAGVMQNPRHLVRRRGQEARLRCSPMKGHSHVYWYRQLPEEGLKFMVYLQKENIIDESGMPKERFSAEFPKEGPSILRIQQVVRGDSAAYFCASSPPPQKNEKLFFGSGTQLSVL.

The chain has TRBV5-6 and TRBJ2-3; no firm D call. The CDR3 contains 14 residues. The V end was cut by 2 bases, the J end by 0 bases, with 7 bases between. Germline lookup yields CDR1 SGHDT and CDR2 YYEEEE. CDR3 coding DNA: TGTGCCAGCAGCTTTGAATCTAGCACAGATACGCAGTATTTT. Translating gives CASSFESSTDTQYF.

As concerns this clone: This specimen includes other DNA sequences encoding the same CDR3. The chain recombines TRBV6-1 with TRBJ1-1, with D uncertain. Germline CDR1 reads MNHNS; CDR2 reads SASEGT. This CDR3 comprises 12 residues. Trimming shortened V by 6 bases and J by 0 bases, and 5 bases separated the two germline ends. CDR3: CASSLLNTEAFF. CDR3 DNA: TGTGCCAGCAGCCTCTTGAACACTGAAGCTTTCTTT.

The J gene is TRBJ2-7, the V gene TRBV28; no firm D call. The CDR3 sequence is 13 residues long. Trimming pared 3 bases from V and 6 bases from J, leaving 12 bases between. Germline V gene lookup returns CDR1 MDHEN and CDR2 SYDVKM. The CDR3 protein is CASSFAMNSEQYF. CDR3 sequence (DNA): TGTGCCAGCAGTTTTGCAATGAACTCCGAGCAGTACTTC.

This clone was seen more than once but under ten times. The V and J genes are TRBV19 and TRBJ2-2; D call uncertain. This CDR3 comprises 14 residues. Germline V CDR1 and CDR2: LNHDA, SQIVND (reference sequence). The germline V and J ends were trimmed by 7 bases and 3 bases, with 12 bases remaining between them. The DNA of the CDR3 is TGTGCCAGTACCCGGCAGCCCCACACCGGGGAGCTGTTTTTT. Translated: CASTRQPHTGELFF.

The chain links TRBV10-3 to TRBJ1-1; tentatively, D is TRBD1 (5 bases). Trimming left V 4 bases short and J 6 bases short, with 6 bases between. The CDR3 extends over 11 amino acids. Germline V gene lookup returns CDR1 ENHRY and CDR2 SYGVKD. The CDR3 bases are TGTGCCATCAGTGGGGGGGCTGAAGCTTTCTTT. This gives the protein CAISGGAEAFF.

The CDR3 region is CAWSAYSLGPGNYGYTF. DNA for the CDR3: TGTGCCTGGAGTGCCTACTCCCTCGGTCCAGGGAATTATGGCTACACCTTC. The chain links TRBV30 to TRBJ1-2, with TRBD1 as a possible D gene (5 bases). V shed 1 base and J shed 5 bases, with 23 bases lying between them. The CDR3 is 17 amino acids. In germline, CDR1 is GTSNPN, CDR2 SVGIG (reference sequence). Filled out from reference TRBV30 and TRBJ1-2, the complete variable domain reads SQTIHQWPATLVQPVGSPLSLECTVEGTSNPNLYWYRQAAGRGLQLLFYSVGIGQISSEVPQNLSASRPQDRQFILSSKKLLLSDSGFYLCAWSAYSLGPGNYGYTFGSGTRLTVV.

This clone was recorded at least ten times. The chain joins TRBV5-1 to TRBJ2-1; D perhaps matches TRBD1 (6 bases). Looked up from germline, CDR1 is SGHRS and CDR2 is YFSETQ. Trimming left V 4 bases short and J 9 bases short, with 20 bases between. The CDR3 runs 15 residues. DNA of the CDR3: TGCGCCAGCAGCGCCGGGACATATCGTCCTGCTGAGCAGTTCTTC. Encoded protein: CASSAGTYRPAEQFF.

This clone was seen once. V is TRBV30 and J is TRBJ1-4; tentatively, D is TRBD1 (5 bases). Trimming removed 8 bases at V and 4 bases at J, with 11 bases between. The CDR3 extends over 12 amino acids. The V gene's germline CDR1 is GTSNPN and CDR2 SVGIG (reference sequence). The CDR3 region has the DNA TGTGCCCGGGGGAGGAATAATGAAAAACTGTTTTTT. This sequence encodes CARGRNNEKLFF.

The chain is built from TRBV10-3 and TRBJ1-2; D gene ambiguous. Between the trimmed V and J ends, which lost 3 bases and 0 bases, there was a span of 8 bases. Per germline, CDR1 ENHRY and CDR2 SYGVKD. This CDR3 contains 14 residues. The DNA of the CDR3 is TGTGCCATCAGTGAACAGATATCTAACTATGGCTACACCTTC. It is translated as CAISEQISNYGYTF.

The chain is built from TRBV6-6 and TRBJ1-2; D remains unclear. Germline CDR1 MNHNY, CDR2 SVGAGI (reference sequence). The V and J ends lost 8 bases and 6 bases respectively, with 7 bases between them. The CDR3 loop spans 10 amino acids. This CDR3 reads CASGRDGYTF. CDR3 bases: TGTGCCAGCGGGCGGGATGGCTACACCTTC.

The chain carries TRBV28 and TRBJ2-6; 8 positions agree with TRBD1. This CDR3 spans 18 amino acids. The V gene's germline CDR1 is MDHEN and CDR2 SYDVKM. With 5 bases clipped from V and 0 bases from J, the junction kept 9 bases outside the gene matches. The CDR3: CASSLGGQALSGANVLTF. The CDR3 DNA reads TGTGCCAGCAGTCTAGGGGGACAGGCTCTCTCTGGGGCCAACGTCCTGACTTTC.

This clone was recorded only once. The CDR3 nucleotides read TGTGCCAGCAGCACGGGACTCGCCGGCGGGGAGCTGTTTTTT. Translation gives CASSTGLAGGELFF. The gene calls are TRBV5-6 and TRBJ2-2; D is possibly TRBD2 (6 bases). The V end lost 4 bases, the J end lost 7 bases, and 14 bases lay between the germline ends. The CDR3 extends over 14 amino acids. CDR1 SGHDT and CDR2 YYEEEE come from the germline V gene.

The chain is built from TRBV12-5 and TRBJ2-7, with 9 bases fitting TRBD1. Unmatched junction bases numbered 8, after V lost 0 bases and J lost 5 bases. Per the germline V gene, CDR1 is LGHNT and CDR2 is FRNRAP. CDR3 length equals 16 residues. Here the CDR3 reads CASGLVLGQGRDEQYF. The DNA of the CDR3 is TGTGCTAGTGGTTTGGTACTTGGACAGGGGAGGGACGAGCAGTACTTC.